The clone carrying this T cell receptor beta chain was seen a few times. Its specificity is unknown. The PCR employed 60 Vbeta primers together with 13 Jbeta primers. This table comes from immunoSEQ multiplex PCR, and its TCRdb copy is limited to in-frame clones, with some not included. This table has around 150,000 clones, around 79% appearing once. The data were obtained in a study of cytomegalovirus exposure and HLA in healthy donors. Study-level background: Early release data held 75 million to 100 million unique TCRs from HLA-typed donors.

CDR3 length equals 15 residues. From germline, CDR1 is SGHTA and CDR2 FQGNSA. V was pared by 3 bases and J by 0 bases, with 2 bases of the junction left unmatched. Study conclusions and caveats: TRBV6-2, TRBV6-3 and other indistinguishable V segments were excluded. Later findings reportedly placed an Asian-associated ancestry cluster below the roughly 700-donor mean for N-insertions.

V usage is TRBV7-2 and J usage is TRBJ2-3, with 8 bases aligning to TRBD2. The source is a man between 40 and 49 years old in good health and CMV-seropositive. Source material: PBMCs. CDR3 coding DNA: TGTGCCAGCAGCTTGACTAGCGCCAGCACAGATACGCAGTATTTT. As protein: CASSLTSASTDTQYF. Full variable domain (outside the CDR3, taken from reference TRBV7-2 and TRBJ2-3): GAGVSQSPSNKVTEKGKDVELRCDPISGHTALYWYRQSLGQGLEFLIYFQGNSAPDKSGLPSDRFSAERTGGSVSTLTIQRTQQEDSAVYLCASSLTSASTDTQYFGPGTRLTVL.